The present entry profiles one TCR beta chain with its context. The CDR3 covers 15 residues. The germline gives CDR1 GTSNPN, CDR2 SVGIG (reference sequence). V shed 0 bases and J shed 6 bases, with 15 bases lying between them. Under the authors' procedure: Reference gene primer amplification in the assay estimated nucleated cell counts. The repertoire was sequenced with immunoSEQ multiplex PCR; TCRdb's copy has only in-frame clones and lacks some. The DNA gave D and trimming, while V, J and clone size come from that table. The sample holds 60,000 to 75,000 clones, approximately 89% seen once. The data were taken from a study of blood T cell repertoires in COVID-19. Study-level background: Specimens from acute and convalescent COVID-19 originated in the United States, Italy and Spain. PBMCs, B-cell-depleted T cells, or T cells provided the cDNA or gDNA that made up the material.

The chain combines TRBV30 with TRBJ1-5; tentative D call: TRBD1 (5 bases). This TCR was sampled from a woman over 75 with active or convalescent COVID-19. The material sequenced was peripheral blood. The CDR3, as DNA: TGTGCCTGGAGTGTAATGGGGTTGGGGGGTCAGCCCCAGCATTTT. Translated: CAWSVMGLGGQPQHF.